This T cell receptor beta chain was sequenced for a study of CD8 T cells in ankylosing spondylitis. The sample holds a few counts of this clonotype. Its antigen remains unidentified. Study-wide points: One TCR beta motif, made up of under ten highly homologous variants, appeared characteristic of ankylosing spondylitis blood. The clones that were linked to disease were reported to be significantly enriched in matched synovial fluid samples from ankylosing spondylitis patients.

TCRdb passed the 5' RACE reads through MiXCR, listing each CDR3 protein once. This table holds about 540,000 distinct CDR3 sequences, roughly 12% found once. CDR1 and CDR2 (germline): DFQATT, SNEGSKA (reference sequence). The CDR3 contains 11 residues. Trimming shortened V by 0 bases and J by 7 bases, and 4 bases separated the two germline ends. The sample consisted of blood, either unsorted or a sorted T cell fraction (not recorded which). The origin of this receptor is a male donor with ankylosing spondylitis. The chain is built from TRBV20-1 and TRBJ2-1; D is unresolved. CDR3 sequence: CSARDQNEQFF. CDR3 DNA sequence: TGCAGTGCTAGAGATCAGAATGAGCAGTTCTTC.